The 11 T cell receptor beta chains presented below share a single source sample, sequenced in a study of regulatory T cells in long-lasting Graves disease. Sequencing libraries for TCR beta were prepared with iRepertoire HTBI primers and Arm-PCR of CDR3 regions. TCRdb used MiXCR to reprocess the multiplex PCR reads, holding one entry per CDR3 protein. The table shows more than 450,000 distinct CDR3 sequences, with more than 10% occurring only once. Noted time point: newly diagnosed GD, antithyroid drugs for less than 3 months. With RNA extracted from PBMCs as input, the TCR library was made. A further study also used this sample, focusing on T cells in Graves' hyperthyroidism and ophthalmopathy.

The sequences come from peripheral blood mononuclear cells (PBMCs), collected at new diagnosis, from a patient treated with antithyroid drugs. These receptors all stem from a woman in her 30s with Graves disease.

This clonotype came up a few times. This rearrangement joins TRBV28 to TRBJ2-2, with 9 positions matching TRBD2. The CDR3 totals 17 residues. The germline V gene has CDR1 MDHEN and CDR2 SYDVKM. V gave up 7 bases and J gave up 2 bases; unmatched junction bases: 11. The CDR3 protein is CASIMAAGGPNTGELFF. CDR3 DNA sequence: TGTGCCAGCATCATGGCCGCGGGAGGGCCTAACACCGGGGAGCTGTTTTTT.

This clonotype was seen at least ten times. An end of the junction does not agree with germline; a read error may underlie this. The chain uses TRBV12-3 or TRBV12-4 and TRBJ2-1; 7 bases are shared with TRBD2. This CDR3 spans 13 amino acids. CDR3 protein: CASSLRDYTEQFF. DNA of the CDR3: TGTGCCAGCAGTTTAAGGGACTACACTGAGCAGTTCTTC.

This clonotype was seen many times. The V call is TRBV6-5, the J call TRBJ2-7; the D gene is possibly TRBD2 (6 bases). The length of the CDR3 is 15 residues. Germline lookup yields CDR1 MNHEY and CDR2 SVGAGI. V gave up 8 bases and J gave up 5 bases, with 22 bases separating them. DNA for the CDR3: TGTGCCAGCGTTACCCGGCGACCGGGAGTAGACGAGCAGTACTTC. This translates into CASVTRRPGVDEQYF.

The table lists this clonotype with a few counts. V usage is TRBV2 and J usage is TRBJ2-5; no reliable D call. The germline V gene encodes CDR1 SNHLY and CDR2 FYNNEI. The CDR3 has 13 residues. V was shortened by 10 bases and J by 2 bases, with 14 bases between the two germline ends. This chain's CDR3 is CATGSVAQETQYF. The DNA for the CDR3 is TGTGCCACCGGGTCGGTGGCACAAGAGACCCAGTACTTC.

The table lists this clonotype with a few counts. This chain joins TRBV30 and TRBJ2-1; 7 bases match TRBD2. This CDR3 is 11 amino acids long. Trimming cost V 2 bases and J 12 bases; bases outside gene matches: 4. Germline V gene sequence: CDR1 GTSNPN, CDR2 SVGIG (reference sequence). CDR3 DNA: TGTGCCTGGAGTTTGGGGGGGTGGCAGTTCTTC. This gives the protein CAWSLGGWQFF.

Ten or more counts support this clonotype. The gene calls are TRBV30 and TRBJ2-5; no clear D. This CDR3 comprises 11 residues. Trimming took 2 bases from V and 5 from J, leaving 6 bases between them. CDR1 is GTSNPN and CDR2 is SVGIG in the germline V gene (reference sequence). The CDR3 loop is CAWSKGETQYF. The CDR3 coding sequence is TGTGCCTGGAGTAAAGGGGAGACCCAGTACTTC.

This clonotype was seen at least ten times. The V call is TRBV20-1, the J call TRBJ2-5; 12 bases are shared with TRBD1. The germline V gene encodes CDR1 DFQATT and CDR2 SNEGSKA (reference sequence). The CDR3 spans 18 residues. Trimming at V came to 3 bases and at J to 1 base, leaving 12 bases not matched to a gene. The CDR3 coding sequence is TGCAGTGCTAGCCGGTTTCCTCCGGGACAGGGGGCCCAAGAGACCCAGTACTTC. Its protein product is CSASRFPPGQGAQETQYF.

The J gene is TRBJ2-3, the V gene TRBV13, with 7 nucleotides matching TRBD1. Germline V lookup: CDR1 PRHDT, CDR2 FYEKMQ (reference sequence). The ends lost 5 bases at V and 2 bases at J; junction bases unmatched: 7. The CDR3 has 15 residues. The CDR3 region has the DNA TGTGCCAGCAGCGCCACCGGGACAGCCACAGATACGCAGTATTTT. This encodes CASSATGTATDTQYF.

The rearrangement links TRBV25-1 to TRBJ2-7; D unclear. The V end was cut by 2 bases, the J end by 0 bases, with 11 bases between. The germline V gene encodes CDR1 MGHDK and CDR2 SYGVNS. This CDR3 comprises 15 residues. The CDR3 region is CASSETGRPSYEQYF. For the CDR3, the DNA is TGTGCCAGCAGTGAAACCGGCCGACCCTCCTACGAGCAGTACTTC.

The table lists this clonotype with a few counts. The gene calls are TRBV6-1 and TRBJ1-2; the D is unclear. Germline lookup yields CDR1 MNHNS and CDR2 SASEGT. Trimming pared 5 bases from V and 4 bases from J, leaving 14 bases between. The CDR3 spans 14 residues. CDR3 nucleotides: TGTGCCAGCAGTACTCTGTCCGTCTCCTATGGCTACACCTTC. Protein sequence: CASSTLSVSYGYTF.

There are many counts of this clonotype. The chain joins TRBV27 to TRBJ2-7, with TRBD2 matching 14 bases. V lost 6 bases and J lost 5; bases outside the gene matches: 6. CDR1 and CDR2 (germline): MNHEY, SMNVEV (reference sequence). The CDR3 has 15 amino acids. The CDR3 sequence: CASSPAGLAGDEQYF. CDR3 coding DNA: TGTGCCAGCAGCCCCGCGGGACTAGCGGGAGACGAGCAGTACTTC.